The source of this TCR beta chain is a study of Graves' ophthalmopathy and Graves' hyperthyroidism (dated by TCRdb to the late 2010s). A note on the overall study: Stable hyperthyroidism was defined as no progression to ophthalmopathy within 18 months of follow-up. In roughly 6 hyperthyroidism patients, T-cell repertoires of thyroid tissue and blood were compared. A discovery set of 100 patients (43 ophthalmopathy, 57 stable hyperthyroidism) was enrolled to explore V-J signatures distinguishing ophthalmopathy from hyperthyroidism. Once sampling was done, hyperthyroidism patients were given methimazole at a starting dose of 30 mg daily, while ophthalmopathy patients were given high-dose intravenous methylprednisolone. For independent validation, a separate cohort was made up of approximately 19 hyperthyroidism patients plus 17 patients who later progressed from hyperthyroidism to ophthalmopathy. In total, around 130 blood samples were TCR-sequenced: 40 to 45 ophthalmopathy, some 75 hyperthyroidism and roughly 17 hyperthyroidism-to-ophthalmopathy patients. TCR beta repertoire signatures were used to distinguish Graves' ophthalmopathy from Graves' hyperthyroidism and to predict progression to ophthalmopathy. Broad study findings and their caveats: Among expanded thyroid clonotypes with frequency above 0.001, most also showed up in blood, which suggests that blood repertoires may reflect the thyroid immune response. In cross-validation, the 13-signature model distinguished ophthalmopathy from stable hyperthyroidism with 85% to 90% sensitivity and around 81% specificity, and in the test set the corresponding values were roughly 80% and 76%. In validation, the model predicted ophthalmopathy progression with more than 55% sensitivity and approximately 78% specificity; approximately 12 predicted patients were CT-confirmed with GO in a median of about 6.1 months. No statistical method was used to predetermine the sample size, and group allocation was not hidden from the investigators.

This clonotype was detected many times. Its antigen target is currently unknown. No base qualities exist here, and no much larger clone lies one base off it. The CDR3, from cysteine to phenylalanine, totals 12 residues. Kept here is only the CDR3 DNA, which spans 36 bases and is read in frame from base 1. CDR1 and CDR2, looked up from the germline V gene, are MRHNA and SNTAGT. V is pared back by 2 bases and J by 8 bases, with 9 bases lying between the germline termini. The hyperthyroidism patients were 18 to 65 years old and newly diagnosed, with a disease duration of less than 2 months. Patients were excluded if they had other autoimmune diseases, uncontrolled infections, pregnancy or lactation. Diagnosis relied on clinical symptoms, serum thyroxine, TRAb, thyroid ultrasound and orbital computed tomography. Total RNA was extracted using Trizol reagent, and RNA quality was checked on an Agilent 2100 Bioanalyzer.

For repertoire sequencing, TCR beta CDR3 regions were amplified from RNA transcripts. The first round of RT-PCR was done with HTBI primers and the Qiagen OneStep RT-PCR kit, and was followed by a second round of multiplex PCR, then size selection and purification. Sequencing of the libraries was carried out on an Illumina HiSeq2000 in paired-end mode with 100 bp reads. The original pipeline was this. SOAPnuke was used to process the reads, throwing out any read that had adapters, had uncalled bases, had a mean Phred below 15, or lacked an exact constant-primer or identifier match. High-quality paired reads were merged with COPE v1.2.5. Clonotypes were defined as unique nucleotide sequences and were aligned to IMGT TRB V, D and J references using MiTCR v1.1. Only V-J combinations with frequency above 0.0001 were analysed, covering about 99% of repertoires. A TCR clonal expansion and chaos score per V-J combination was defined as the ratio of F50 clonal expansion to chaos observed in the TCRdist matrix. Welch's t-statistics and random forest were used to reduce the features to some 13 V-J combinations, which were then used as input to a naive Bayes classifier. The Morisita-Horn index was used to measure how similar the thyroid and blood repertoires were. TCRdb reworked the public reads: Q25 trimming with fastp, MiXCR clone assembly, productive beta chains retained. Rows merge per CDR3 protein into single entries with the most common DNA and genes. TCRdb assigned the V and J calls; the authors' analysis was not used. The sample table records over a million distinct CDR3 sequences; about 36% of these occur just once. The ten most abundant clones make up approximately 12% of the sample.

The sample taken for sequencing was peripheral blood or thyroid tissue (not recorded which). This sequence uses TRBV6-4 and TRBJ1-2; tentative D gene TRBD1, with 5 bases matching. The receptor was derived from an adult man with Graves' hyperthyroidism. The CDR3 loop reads CASSDAGGGYTF. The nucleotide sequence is TGTGCCAGCAGTGACGCTGGGGGGGGCTACACCTTC.